What follows are 27 T cell receptor beta chains derived from one specimen sequenced in a study of T cell repertoires in cytomegalovirus infection. TCRdb fed the reads into MiXCR, producing one record per CDR3 protein. Of some 200,000 distinct CDR3 sequences in the sample, under 25% are singletons; the top ten hold less than 3%. Sequencing was carried out using PBMCs. These receptors were collected from a human donor in good health (CMV status not recorded). Some clones in this sample may be carry-over from other donors' samples.

This clonotype came up a few times. The chain recombines TRBV12-3 or TRBV12-4 with TRBJ2-1; D remains ambiguous. Between the trimmed V and J ends, which lost 8 bases and 10 bases, there was a span of 21 bases. This CDR3 region has 14 residues. The CDR3 spells CASAKSAPVGEQFF. CDR3 nucleotide sequence: TGTGCCAGCGCTAAGTCGGCTCCGGTAGGGGAGCAGTTCTTC.

This clonotype was recorded at least ten times. This chain uses TRBV7-2 with TRBJ2-2; 16 positions match TRBD2. This CDR3 comprises 19 residues. CDR1 is SGHTA, CDR2 FQGNSA, per germline. The V segment lost 3 bases and the J segment 4 bases; nucleotides outside the gene matches: 8. The CDR3 sequence: CASSFLGTSGRAGTGELFF. The CDR3 DNA reads as TGTGCCAGCAGCTTCCTCGGGACTAGCGGGAGGGCCGGCACCGGGGAGCTGTTTTTT. The whole variable domain, filled in from reference TRBV7-2 and TRBJ2-2, reads GAGVSQSPSNKVTEKGKDVELRCDPISGHTALYWYRQSLGQGLEFLIYFQGNSAPDKSGLPSDRFSAERTGGSVSTLTIQRTQQEDSAVYLCASSFLGTSGRAGTGELFFGEGSRLTVL.

The rearrangement uses TRBV2 and TRBJ2-2; weak D call: TRBD1 (6 bases). The V end was cut by 4 bases, the J end by 6 bases, with 12 bases between. Germline-derived CDR1 and CDR2 are SNHLY and FYNNEI. The CDR3 totals 14 residues. CDR3 protein: CASSAGVGSGELFF. In DNA form, the CDR3 reads TGTGCCAGCAGTGCAGGGGTTGGGTCCGGGGAGCTGTTTTTT.

This clonotype was seen only once. This rearrangement joins TRBV19 to TRBJ1-2; 7 nucleotides align to TRBD1. The V and J ends lost 5 bases and 7 bases, in that order; junction bases with no gene match: 4. CDR1 and CDR2 (germline): LNHDA, SQIVND (reference sequence). The CDR3 totals 12 residues. CDR3 loop: CASSYRGGGYTF. The CDR3 bases are TGTGCCAGTAGTTACAGGGGAGGTGGCTACACCTTC.

The chain joins TRBV5-6 to TRBJ1-1, with 9 bases lining up with TRBD1. This CDR3 is built from 18 residues. J gave up 1 base and V 4 bases, and 14 bases lay outside the gene matches. Per the germline V gene, CDR1 is SGHDT and CDR2 is YYEEEE. CDR3 region: CASSPNPPRQGENTEAFF. CDR3 nucleotide sequence: TGTGCCAGCAGCCCGAACCCACCGCGACAGGGGGAGAACACTGAAGCTTTCTTT.

This chain uses TRBV15 with TRBJ2-7, with 10 bases matching TRBD1. The CDR3 loop spans 15 amino acids. The V gene end was trimmed by 1 base and the J gene end by 5 bases; junction bases not matched to a gene: 5. Germline CDR1 LNHNV, CDR2 YYDKDF (reference sequence). The CDR3 nucleotides are TGTGCCACCAGCAGAGTTGGGACAGGGGAGCACGAGCAGTACTTC. The encoded protein is CATSRVGTGEHEQYF. The whole variable domain, filled in from reference TRBV15 and TRBJ2-7, reads DAMVIQNPRYQVTQFGKPVTLSCSQTLNHNVMYWYQQKSSQAPKLLFHYYDKDFNNEADTPDNFQSRRPNTSFCFLDIRSPGLGDTAMYLCATSRVGTGEHEQYFGPGTRLTVT.

This clonotype was observed many times. The chain is built from TRBV7-6 and TRBJ1-2; D is uncertain. Germline loops: CDR1 SGHVS, CDR2 FNYEAQ. The CDR3 length is 12 residues. V was shortened by 1 base and J by 7 bases, with 7 bases between the two germline ends. This CDR3 reads CASSLENSGYTF. The CDR3, as DNA: TGTGCCAGCAGCTTAGAGAATTCTGGCTACACCTTC.

The table lists this clonotype with many counts. This rearrangement joins TRBV7-2 to TRBJ1-5, with D possibly matching TRBD1 (6 bases). With 4 bases removed from V and 0 bases from J, the gap between germline ends came to 10 bases. The length of the CDR3 is 15 residues. The V gene's germline CDR1 is SGHTA and CDR2 FQGNSA. CDR3 amino acids: CASSSGDTSNQPQHF. CDR3 sequence (DNA): TGTGCCAGCAGCTCCGGGGACACTAGCAATCAGCCCCAGCATTTT.

In its sample, this clonotype was seen a few times. The V call is TRBV5-1, the J call TRBJ2-5; tentatively, D is TRBD1 (5 bases). Trimming took off 3 bases at V and 0 bases at J, with 9 bases between the two ends. Germline-derived CDR1 and CDR2 are SGHRS and YFSETQ. CDR3 size: 14 residues. As DNA, the CDR3 is TGCGCCAGCAGCTCCCCAGGGTACCAAGAGACCCAGTACTTC. It specifies CASSSPGYQETQYF. Full variable domain (missing parts from reference TRBV5-1 and TRBJ2-5): KAGVTQTPRYLIKTRGQQVTLSCSPISGHRSVSWYQQTPGQGLQFLFEYFSETQRNKGNFPGRFSGRQFSNSRSEMNVSTLELGDSALYLCASSSPGYQETQYFGPGTRLLVL.

This clonotype was seen ten or more times. The V gene is TRBV7-9, the J gene TRBJ2-3, with D perhaps given as TRBD1 or TRBD2 (5 bases each). CDR3 size: 13 residues. The germline V and J ends were trimmed by 2 bases and 4 bases, with 7 bases remaining between them. From germline, CDR1 is SEHNR and CDR2 FQNEAQ (reference sequence). The CDR3 DNA reads TGTGCCAGCAGCTTATTGGGGGCAGATACGCAGTATTTT. It encodes CASSLLGADTQYF.

The CDR3 bases are TGTGCCAGCAGTGAAACGGGGGGAAACACCGGGGAGCTGTTTTTT. Translated, it gives CASSETGGNTGELFF. This sequence joins TRBV2 and TRBJ2-2; 7 bases are a match to TRBD2. CDR1 is SNHLY and CDR2 is FYNNEI in the germline V gene. The CDR3 consists of 15 residues. V dropped 2 bases and J dropped 2; count of bases not matched to a gene: 2.

This clonotype was observed a handful of times. This chain joins TRBV27 and TRBJ1-5; 10 nucleotides match TRBD1. This CDR3 region has 15 residues. The V segment lost 6 bases and the J segment 9 bases; nucleotides outside the gene matches: 11. In germline, CDR1 is MNHEY, CDR2 SMNVEV (reference sequence). CDR3 in DNA: TGTGCCAGCAGCCCAGGGACAGGGGCATATATGCCCCAGCATTTT. Encoded protein: CASSPGTGAYMPQHF.

The chain joins TRBV27 to TRBJ2-3; no reliable D call. The V end lost 0 bases, the J end lost 0 bases, and 7 bases lay between the germline ends. The CDR3 contains 15 residues. In germline, CDR1 is MNHEY, CDR2 SMNVEV (reference sequence). CDR3 protein: CASSLSGISTDTQYF. The CDR3 DNA sequence: TGTGCCAGCAGTTTATCAGGGATTAGCACAGATACGCAGTATTTT.

J is TRBJ2-5 and V is TRBV7-2, with D possibly matching TRBD2 (5 bases). Trimming removed 5 bases at V and 2 bases at J, with 12 bases between. CDR1 and CDR2 from the germline V gene are SGHTA and FQGNSA. CDR3 length: 14 residues. The CDR3 region has the DNA TGTGCCAGCAGCCCTCGACTAATACAAGAGACCCAGTACTTC. The encoded protein is CASSPRLIQETQYF.

This clonotype was seen a few times. The genes are TRBV28 and TRBJ2-3; 9 bases are a match to TRBD2. Looked up from germline, CDR1 is MDHEN and CDR2 is SYDVKM. The ends lost 6 bases at V and 2 bases at J; junction bases unmatched: 12. The CDR3 has 17 residues. CDR3 coding DNA: TGTGCCAGCAGCAATCTGGTAGCGGGGGATTTCACAGATACGCAGTATTTT. Residues: CASSNLVAGDFTDTQYF.

This clonotype appeared a few times. This chain links TRBV7-6 with TRBJ2-7, with TRBD2 identical over 8 bases. Germline trimming cut 4 bases from V and 4 bases from J; bases unmatched to any gene: 9. CDR1 and CDR2 (germline): SGHVS, FNYEAQ. This CDR3 is built from 15 residues. As DNA, the CDR3 is TGTGCCAGCAGCTCAGTAGCGGGATCATCATACGAGCAGTACTTC. It codes for CASSSVAGSSYEQYF.

The chain's CDR3 is CASSERGGDYNEQFF. In DNA, the CDR3 is TGTGCCAGCAGTGAACGGGGGGGGGACTACAATGAGCAGTTCTTC. V is TRBV25-1 and J is TRBJ2-1; 8 bases are shared with TRBD2. The V gene's germline CDR1 is MGHDK and CDR2 SYGVNS. V shed 2 bases, J shed 3 bases, and the junction held 3 bases outside the gene matches. The CDR3 extends over 15 amino acids.

The gene calls are TRBV6-2 or TRBV6-3 and TRBJ1-6; D remains ambiguous. V shed 6 bases and J shed 19 bases, with 16 bases lying between them. CDR1 MNHEY and CDR2 SVGEGT come from the germline V gene. The length of the CDR3 is 11 residues. CDR3 sequence: CASRSYGNWHF. The CDR3 DNA sequence: TGTGCCAGCAGAAGTTACGGAAACTGGCACTTT.

There are a few counts of this clonotype. V is TRBV5-1 and J is TRBJ2-7; 8 positions match TRBD1. This CDR3 is built from 13 residues. CDR1 is SGHRS, CDR2 YFSETQ, per germline. V was clipped by 10 bases and J by 3 bases; unmatched bases: 9. The CDR3, as DNA: TGCGCCGCAGGCAGGGGGCGCGGCTACGAGCAGTACTTC. Its translation: CAAGRGRGYEQYF. The whole variable domain, filled in from reference TRBV5-1 and TRBJ2-7, reads KAGVTQTPRYLIKTRGQQVTLSCSPISGHRSVSWYQQTPGQGLQFLFEYFSETQRNKGNFPGRFSGRQFSNSRSEMNVSTLELGDSALYLCAAGRGRGYEQYFGPGTRLTVT.

J is TRBJ2-6 and V is TRBV30; 11 positions match TRBD2. Per germline, CDR1 GTSNPN and CDR2 SVGIG (reference sequence). This CDR3 is built from 17 residues. With 0 bases clipped from V and 4 bases from J, the junction kept 5 bases outside the gene matches. The CDR3 sequence: CAWSVLAGVPGANVLTF. CDR3 nucleotide sequence: TGTGCCTGGAGTGTACTAGCGGGAGTCCCCGGGGCCAACGTCCTGACTTTC.

This clonotype has a handful of counts. The chain joins TRBV5-6 to TRBJ1-1; D is uncertain. Trimming left V 0 bases short and J 1 base short, with 10 bases between. The CDR3 is 15 residues long. Germline loops: CDR1 SGHDT, CDR2 YYEEEE. CDR3: CASSLGTPENTEAFF. The CDR3 DNA follows: TGTGCCAGCAGCTTGGGTACTCCGGAGAACACTGAAGCTTTCTTT.

This clonotype was found a few times. In DNA, the CDR3 is TGCGCCAGCAGCTTGGTGCAGGGAGGCTACGAGCAGTACTTC. Protein sequence: CASSLVQGGYEQYF. This chain connects TRBV5-1 to TRBJ2-7; tentatively, D is TRBD2 (6 bases). The CDR3 runs 14 residues. With 0 bases removed from V and 3 bases from J, the gap between germline ends came to 10 bases. From germline, CDR1 is SGHRS and CDR2 YFSETQ.

The rearrangement joins TRBV11-2 to TRBJ2-7; TRBD2 matches at 9 bases. V lost 4 bases to trimming and J lost 3 bases; unmatched junction nucleotides: 10. In germline, CDR1 is SGHAT, CDR2 FQNNGV. The CDR3 covers 16 residues. CDR3: CASSSLAGEKYYEQYF. In DNA form, the CDR3 reads TGTGCCAGCAGCTCTTTAGCGGGGGAGAAATACTACGAGCAGTACTTC.

The table lists this clonotype with many counts. The chain links TRBV6-6 to TRBJ2-6; D remains unclear. This CDR3 has 14 residues. Germline V gives CDR1 MNHNY, CDR2 SVGAGI (reference sequence). V shed 5 bases and J shed 0 bases, with 5 bases lying between them. CDR3: CASSLPSGANVLTF. The CDR3 DNA follows: TGTGCCAGCAGTCTACCCTCTGGGGCCAACGTCCTGACTTTC.

This clonotype came up a few times. The chain joins TRBV30 to TRBJ2-7, with TRBD1 matching 8 bases. Germline CDR1 and CDR2: GTSNPN and SVGIG (reference sequence). The CDR3 is 16 amino acids. The V and J ends lost 3 bases and 0 bases, in that order; junction bases with no gene match: 10. Written as DNA, the CDR3 is TGTGCCTGGAGAGCATACAGGGGGTCCACCTCCTACGAGCAGTACTTC. This gives the protein CAWRAYRGSTSYEQYF.

This chain connects TRBV7-6 to TRBJ2-7; 7 bases align to TRBD1. CDR1 SGHVS and CDR2 FNYEAQ come from the germline V gene. This CDR3 spans 13 amino acids. V dropped 5 bases and J dropped 4; count of bases not matched to a gene: 5. The CDR3 nucleotides read TGTGCCAGCAGCGCCGGACAGGTTTACGAGCAGTACTTC. The encoded protein is CASSAGQVYEQYF.

This sequence joins TRBV2 and TRBJ2-5; the match to TRBD1 covers 7 bases. Germline V gene lookup returns CDR1 SNHLY and CDR2 FYNNEI. The CDR3 sequence is 14 residues long. Germline trimming cut 8 bases from V and 4 bases from J; bases unmatched to any gene: 10. DNA of the CDR3: TGTGCCAGCGTATGGACAGGAGAACGAGAGACCCAGTACTTC. Residues: CASVWTGERETQYF.